This T cell receptor beta chain came from a study of Graves' ophthalmopathy and Graves' hyperthyroidism. Per the germline V gene, CDR1 is MNHEY and CDR2 is SVGAGI. This CDR3 contains 15 residues. V was clipped by 1 base and J by 5 bases; unmatched bases: 7. The study amplified TCR beta CDR3 regions using RNA transcripts. In the first round, RT-PCR was carried out with HTBI primers, and a multiplex PCR formed the second round. One entry per CDR3 protein, called by TCRdb with MiXCR from the multiplex PCR reads. The sample includes more than 1,000,000 distinct CDR3 sequences, approximately 35% of them seen just once. In its sample, this clonotype was seen many times.

The sample consisted of peripheral blood or thyroid tissue (not recorded which). This chain links TRBV6-5 with TRBJ2-7; 8 nucleotides agree with TRBD1. The sequence came from an adult man with Graves' hyperthyroidism. The CDR3, as DNA: TGTGCCAGCAGTTACTGGGCAGGGGGCATCGACGAGCAGTACTTC. It is translated as CASSYWAGGIDEQYF.